A single sample gave rise to the 16 T cell receptor beta chains below, sequenced in a study of T cells in Graves' hyperthyroidism and ophthalmopathy. TCR beta CDR3 sequences were amplified from RNA transcripts. An initial round of RT-PCR targeting the TCR CDR3 relied on the HTBI primer set. TCRdb recomputed calls from the multiplex PCR reads with MiXCR, one row per CDR3 protein. The sample yields a few hundred thousand distinct CDR3 sequences, approximately 23% seen once. The source material was blood. Source of these receptors: a woman between 65 and 79 years old with Graves' ophthalmopathy.

The chain recombines TRBV24-1 with TRBJ2-1; D is perhaps TRBD2 (6 bases). This CDR3 is built from 16 residues. V was cut by 0 bases and J by 6 bases, with 14 bases left in between. CDR1 is KGHDR, CDR2 SFDVKD, per germline. In nucleotides, the CDR3 is TGTGCCACCAGTGATTTGGCGGGACTCGGGCCCAATGAGCAGTTCTTC. Translating it yields CATSDLAGLGPNEQFF.

This clonotype was picked up a small number of times. The chain uses TRBV10-2 and TRBJ2-1, with 12 bases identical to TRBD2. Germline V gene data show CDR1 as WSHSY and CDR2 as SAAADI. The CDR3 length is 16 residues. V gave up 6 bases and J gave up 0 bases; unmatched junction bases: 3. The CDR3 reads CASSETSGGSYNEQFF. In DNA form, the CDR3 reads TGCGCCAGCAGCGAGACTAGCGGGGGCTCCTACAATGAGCAGTTCTTC.

The CDR3 DNA sequence: TGTGCCAGCAGCTTATACGAGGGCACTGAAGCTTTCTTT. The encoded protein is CASSLYEGTEAFF. The J gene is TRBJ1-1, the V gene TRBV5-4; D gene unclear. Germline CDR1 SGHNT, CDR2 YYREEE (reference sequence). The CDR3 length is 13 residues. V gave up 2 bases and J gave up 4 bases, with 9 bases separating them.

The chain combines TRBV7-9 with TRBJ1-1, with D perhaps matching TRBD1 (5 bases). The V end lost 2 bases, the J end lost 3 bases, and 13 bases lay between the germline ends. This CDR3 contains 15 residues. Germline CDR1 is SEHNR and CDR2 is FQNEAQ (reference sequence). The CDR3 nucleotides are TGTGCCAGCAGCTTACTCCGGGGGAGGGACACTGAAGCTTTCTTT. This codes for CASSLLRGRDTEAFF.

The chain recombines TRBV20-1 with TRBJ2-5; the match to TRBD2 covers 7 bases. The length of the CDR3 is 14 residues. Losses at the gene ends were 1 base for V and 5 bases for J; bases not matched to a gene: 7. CDR1 and CDR2 from the germline V gene are DFQATT and SNEGSKA (reference sequence). CDR3 in amino acids: CSARGGPGGETQYF. The CDR3 DNA reads TGCAGTGCTAGAGGAGGCCCCGGGGGGGAGACCCAGTACTTC.

V is TRBV6-1 and J is TRBJ2-3; tentatively, D is TRBD2 (6 bases). CDR3 length: 15 amino acids. Trimming removed 11 bases at V and 5 bases at J, with 23 bases between. Germline V lookup: CDR1 MNHNS, CDR2 SASEGT. CDR3 sequence: CASDHTGGPLDTQYF. The CDR3 coding sequence is TGTGCCTCAGATCATACCGGAGGGCCTTTAGATACGCAGTATTTT.

This clonotype was observed a few times. The chain couples TRBV20-1 to TRBJ2-7, with D perhaps matching TRBD2 (6 bases). The CDR3 has 12 residues. Trimming pared 7 bases from V and 2 bases from J, leaving 12 bases between. Germline CDR1 is DFQATT and CDR2 is SNEGSKA (reference sequence). The CDR3 sequence is CSGGGGPYEQYF. For the CDR3, the DNA is TGCAGTGGGGGAGGCGGGCCCTACGAGCAGTACTTC.

The V gene is TRBV7-9, the J gene TRBJ1-6, with a possible D match to TRBD1 (6 bases). The CDR3 runs 15 residues. V dropped 5 bases and J dropped 7 bases, with 15 bases sitting between them. Germline V gives CDR1 SEHNR, CDR2 FQNEAQ (reference sequence). This CDR3 is CASSPEAGANSPLHF. For the CDR3, the DNA is TGTGCCAGCAGCCCGGAGGCAGGGGCAAATTCACCCCTCCACTTT.

This clonotype was observed a handful of times. The V gene is TRBV11-2, the J gene TRBJ2-1; tentatively, D is TRBD1 (5 bases). V was clipped by 5 bases and J by 9 bases, with 14 bases between them. In germline, CDR1 is SGHAT, CDR2 FQNNGV. This CDR3 has 13 amino acids. The CDR3 spells CASSLLQGSEQFF. Here the CDR3 DNA reads TGTGCCAGCAGCCTTCTCCAGGGTAGTGAGCAGTTCTTC.

This clonotype has a handful of counts. The gene calls are TRBV2 and TRBJ2-7; 10 nucleotides align to TRBD1. After removal of 6 bases from V and 4 bases from J, the junction contained 6 bases not matched to a gene. In germline, CDR1 is SNHLY, CDR2 FYNNEI. This CDR3 is 14 amino acids long. In DNA form, the CDR3 reads TGTGCCAGCAGACGACAGGGGGCAGGATACGAGCAGTACTTC. It encodes CASRRQGAGYEQYF.

This clonotype turned up a few times. V usage is TRBV5-1 and J usage is TRBJ2-5, with TRBD1 matching 8 bases. Germline CDR1 reads SGHRS; CDR2 reads YFSETQ. V shed 4 bases, J shed 5 bases, and the junction held 10 bases outside the gene matches. This CDR3 spans 15 amino acids. CDR3 sequence: CASSTDRGWRETQYF. CDR3 sequence (DNA): TGCGCCAGCAGCACAGACAGGGGATGGAGGGAGACCCAGTACTTC.

This chain links TRBV27 with TRBJ1-3, with TRBD1 matching 9 bases. The CDR3 has 17 residues. Germline-derived CDR1 and CDR2 are MNHEY and SMNVEV (reference sequence). The V segment lost 6 bases and the J segment 0 bases; nucleotides outside the gene matches: 9. The DNA for the CDR3 is TGTGCCAGCAGCCGGCTTGGACAGGGGTCCTCTGGAAACACCATATATTTT. Protein: CASSRLGQGSSGNTIYF.

The V call is TRBV5-5, the J call TRBJ1-2; perhaps TRBD1 as D (6 bases). Germline V lookup: CDR1 SGHKS, CDR2 YYEKEE (reference sequence). V lost 5 bases to trimming and J lost 6 bases, with 23 bases between them. This CDR3 is built from 16 residues. The CDR3 bases are TGTGCCAGCAGACCCCATGGTTGGGCAGGGGAGAATGGCTACACCTTC. Amino acids: CASRPHGWAGENGYTF.

The J gene is TRBJ2-3, the V gene TRBV20-1; 8 bases agree with TRBD2. The length of the CDR3 is 15 residues. Germline V gives CDR1 DFQATT, CDR2 SNEGSKA (reference sequence). Losses at the gene ends were 2 bases for V and 4 bases for J; bases not matched to a gene: 8. In nucleotides, the CDR3 is TGCAGTGCTAGACCCGGGGGGGGATCGCCAGATACGCAGTATTTT. Translating gives CSARPGGGSPDTQYF.

There are many counts of this clonotype. The chain uses TRBV10-1 and TRBJ2-5, with D tentatively TRBD2 (5 bases). The CDR3 totals 13 residues. In germline, CDR1 is WNHNN, CDR2 SYGVQD (reference sequence). The V and J ends lost 4 bases and 5 bases respectively, with 11 bases between them. CDR3 sequence (DNA): TGCGCCAGCAGTGTGGCCGGGATGGAGACCCAGTACTTC. Protein sequence: CASSVAGMETQYF.

In its sample, this clonotype was seen many times. The chain is built from TRBV12-3 or TRBV12-4 and TRBJ1-5; D possibly corresponds to TRBD1 (5 bases). The ends were cut back, 6 bases at V and 0 bases at J, with 18 bases in the middle. The CDR3 consists of 17 residues. CDR3 region: CASSPGGVEYSNQPQHF. CDR3 bases: TGTGCCAGCAGCCCGGGGGGGGTCGAATATAGCAATCAGCCCCAGCATTTT.